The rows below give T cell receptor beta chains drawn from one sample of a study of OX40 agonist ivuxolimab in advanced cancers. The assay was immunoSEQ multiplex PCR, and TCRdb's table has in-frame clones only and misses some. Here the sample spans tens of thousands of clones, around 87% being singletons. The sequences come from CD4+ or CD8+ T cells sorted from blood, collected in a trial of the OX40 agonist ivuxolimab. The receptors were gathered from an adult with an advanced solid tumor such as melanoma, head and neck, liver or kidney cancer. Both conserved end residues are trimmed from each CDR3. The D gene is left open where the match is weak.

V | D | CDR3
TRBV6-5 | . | ASSYSISRGLGYT
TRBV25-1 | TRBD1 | ASSEPGQVQETQY
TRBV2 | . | ASMSAYEQY
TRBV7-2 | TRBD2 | ASSPTRVGGYEQF
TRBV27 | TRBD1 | ASSQTGGNQPQH
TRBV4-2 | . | ASRSSLSGNTGELF
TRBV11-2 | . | ASSYLTGVNTGELF
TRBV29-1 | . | SVEGSGWASLDTQY
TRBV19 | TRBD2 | ASSIPAGGADEQF
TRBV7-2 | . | ASSFSSNNEQF
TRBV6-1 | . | ASSEMALNQPQH
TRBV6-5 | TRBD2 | ASSYGAGVIADTQY
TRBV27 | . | ASRSFQADTQY
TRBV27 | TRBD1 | ASSLKRGPGNIQY
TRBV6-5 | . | ASLKHGEQF
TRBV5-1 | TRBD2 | ASSPNGLAGAPEQF
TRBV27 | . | ASSDGGANEKLF
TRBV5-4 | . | ASTNSRSAETQY
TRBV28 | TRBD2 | ASSGALAGGYGSYNEQF
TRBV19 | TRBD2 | ASTGLAYNEQF
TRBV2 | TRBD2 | ASSGLGREYNEQF
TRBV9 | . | ASSVANEQF
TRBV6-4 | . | ASSLGSGANVLT
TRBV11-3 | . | ASSFGPEGNEQF
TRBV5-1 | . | ASSLASGQETQY
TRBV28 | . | ASRKAGTAFNQPQH
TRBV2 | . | ASSESGASRGKLF
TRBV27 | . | ASSLWLSPNTGELF
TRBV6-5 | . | ASSYSWDGYGYT
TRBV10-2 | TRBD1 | ASSESTGYNQPQH
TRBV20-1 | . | SAEQADTQY
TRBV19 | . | ASSTPLRTGELF
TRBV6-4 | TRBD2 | ASSKLAGGTGELF
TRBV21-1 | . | ASSTSWGDNT
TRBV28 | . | ASTMLVAGELF